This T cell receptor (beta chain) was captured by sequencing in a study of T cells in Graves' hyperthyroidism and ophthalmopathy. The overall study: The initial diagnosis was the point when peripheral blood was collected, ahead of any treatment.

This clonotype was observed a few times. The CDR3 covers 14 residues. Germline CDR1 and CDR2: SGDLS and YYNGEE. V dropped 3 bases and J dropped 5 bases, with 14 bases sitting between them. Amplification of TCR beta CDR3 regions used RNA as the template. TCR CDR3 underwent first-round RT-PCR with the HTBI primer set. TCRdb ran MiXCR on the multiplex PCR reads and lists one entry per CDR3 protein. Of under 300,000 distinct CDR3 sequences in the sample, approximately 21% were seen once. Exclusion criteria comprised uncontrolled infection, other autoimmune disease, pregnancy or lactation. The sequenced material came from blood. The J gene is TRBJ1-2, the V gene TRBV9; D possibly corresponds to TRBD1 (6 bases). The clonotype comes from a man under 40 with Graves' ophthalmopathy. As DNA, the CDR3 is TGTGCCAGCAGCGCCACCGGGACAACGTATGGCTACACCTTC. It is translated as CASSATGTTYGYTF.